The rows below give T cell receptor beta chains drawn from one sample of a study of identical twins. TCRdb processed the 5' RACE reads anew with MiXCR; each CDR3 protein has one entry. The table records 500,000 to 700,000 distinct CDR3 sequences, roughly 7.2% of them present only once. The data also belong to a second study, concerning yellow fever vaccine responses in identical twins.

Material: PBMCs. The receptors were gathered from a woman aged 18-29 years in good health. The CDR3 runs from the conserved cysteine through the conserved F or W. Fields, in order: V gene, J gene, D gene, clone size, CDR3 protein, CDR3 DNA. A D gene is named only where the DNA matches it firmly. Only part of the rows carry a size: once, few, many, or a class if the clone is expanded.

v_call: TRBV5-1
j_call: TRBJ2-7
d_call: TRBD1
clone_size: many
cdr3_aa: CASSLGQAAYEQYF
cdr3_nt: TGCGCCAGCAGTCTAGGACAGGCCGCCTACGAGCAGTACTTC

v_call: TRBV19
j_call: TRBJ2-7
d_call: -
clone_size: few
cdr3_aa: CASSISPGLHYEQYF
cdr3_nt: TGTGCCAGTAGTATATCGCCGGGACTTCACTACGAGCAGTACTTC

v_call: TRBV9
j_call: TRBJ1-1
d_call: -
clone_size: -
cdr3_aa: CASSPRPAEAFF
cdr3_nt: TGTGCCAGCAGCCCGCGTCCGGCTGAAGCTTTCTTT

v_call: TRBV5-1
j_call: TRBJ2-1
d_call: -
clone_size: many
cdr3_aa: CASRPGTSEQFF
cdr3_nt: TGCGCCAGCAGGCCCGGGACGTCGGAGCAGTTCTTC

v_call: TRBV28
j_call: TRBJ2-3
d_call: TRBD2
clone_size: -
cdr3_aa: CASSDGTRITDTQYF
cdr3_nt: TGTGCCAGCAGTGATGGGACTAGGATCACAGATACGCAGTATTTT

v_call: TRBV5-8
j_call: TRBJ1-1
d_call: -
clone_size: many
cdr3_aa: CASSSGVLGNTEAFF
cdr3_nt: TGTGCCAGCAGCTCCGGGGTCTTGGGCAACACTGAAGCTTTCTTT

v_call: TRBV11-2
j_call: TRBJ1-1
d_call: TRBD1
clone_size: -
cdr3_aa: CASSLTGGVNTEAFF
cdr3_nt: TGTGCCAGCAGCCTTACAGGGGGAGTGAACACTGAAGCTTTCTTT

v_call: TRBV20-1
j_call: TRBJ2-1
d_call: TRBD2
clone_size: many
cdr3_aa: CSARQDTSDYNEQFF
cdr3_nt: TGCAGTGCTAGACAAGATACTAGCGACTACAATGAGCAGTTCTTC

v_call: TRBV6-1
j_call: TRBJ1-5
d_call: -
clone_size: many
cdr3_aa: CASSESGGGNQPQHF
cdr3_nt: TGTGCCAGCAGTGAAAGCGGGGGTGGCAATCAGCCCCAGCATTTT

v_call: TRBV15
j_call: TRBJ1-4
d_call: TRBD1
clone_size: -
cdr3_aa: CATRERTGGNEKLFF
cdr3_nt: TGTGCCACCAGGGAAAGGACAGGGGGTAATGAAAAACTGTTTTTT

v_call: TRBV14
j_call: TRBJ2-5
d_call: -
clone_size: many
cdr3_aa: CASQNGQSLGETQYF
cdr3_nt: TGTGCCAGCCAAAACGGGCAGAGCCTAGGGGAGACCCAGTACTTC

v_call: TRBV5-4
j_call: TRBJ2-1
d_call: -
clone_size: -
cdr3_aa: CASSLVSGFRVDEQFF
cdr3_nt: TGTGCCAGCAGCTTGGTTTCGGGGTTCAGGGTCGATGAGCAGTTCTTC

v_call: TRBV12-3/TRBV12-4
j_call: TRBJ2-3
d_call: TRBD1
clone_size: many
cdr3_aa: CASEEDRAGTDTQYF
cdr3_nt: TGTGCCAGCGAAGAAGACAGGGCGGGCACAGATACGCAGTATTTT

v_call: TRBV4-1
j_call: TRBJ2-4
d_call: -
clone_size: few
cdr3_aa: CASSQGGPTNIQYF
cdr3_nt: TGCGCCAGCAGCCAAGGGGGACCGACAAACATTCAGTACTTC

v_call: TRBV10-3
j_call: TRBJ1-5
d_call: TRBD1
clone_size: many
cdr3_aa: CAISSGTGNQPQHF
cdr3_nt: TGTGCCATCAGTAGCGGGACAGGGAATCAGCCCCAGCATTTT

v_call: TRBV12-3/TRBV12-4
j_call: TRBJ2-4
d_call: -
clone_size: many
cdr3_aa: CATQGSGDFKNIQYF
cdr3_nt: TGTGCCACTCAGGGGTCAGGGGATTTCAAAAACATTCAGTACTTC

v_call: TRBV6-1
j_call: TRBJ1-2
d_call: -
clone_size: many
cdr3_aa: CASSEEPKTHGYTF
cdr3_nt: TGTGCCAGCAGTGAAGAACCCAAGACCCACGGCTACACCTTC

v_call: TRBV7-9
j_call: TRBJ2-5
d_call: -
clone_size: few
cdr3_aa: CASSPRGVPPKETQYF
cdr3_nt: TGTGCCAGCAGCCCGCGCGGAGTTCCCCCAAAAGAGACCCAGTACTTC

v_call: TRBV5-1
j_call: TRBJ2-7
d_call: TRBD2
clone_size: few
cdr3_aa: CASSLTKAGGPAYEQYF
cdr3_nt: TGCGCCAGCAGCTTAACAAAAGCGGGAGGGCCGGCCTACGAGCAGTACTTC

v_call: TRBV10-3
j_call: TRBJ2-4
d_call: TRBD1
clone_size: few
cdr3_aa: CAIAGTEYIQYF
cdr3_nt: TGTGCCATCGCCGGGACAGAATATATTCAGTACTTC

v_call: TRBV5-1
j_call: TRBJ2-1
d_call: TRBD1
clone_size: -
cdr3_aa: CASRSQDRGNNEQFF
cdr3_nt: TGCGCCAGCAGATCTCAGGACAGGGGAAACAATGAGCAGTTCTTC

v_call: TRBV24-1
j_call: TRBJ1-1
d_call: -
clone_size: many
cdr3_aa: CATSDPNIRDKAFF
cdr3_nt: TGTGCCACCAGTGATCCCAATATCAGGGATAAAGCTTTCTTT

v_call: TRBV6-5
j_call: TRBJ1-6
d_call: TRBD1
clone_size: many
cdr3_aa: CASSYGQGTSPLHF
cdr3_nt: TGTGCCAGCAGTTATGGACAGGGGACTTCACCCCTCCACTTT

v_call: TRBV12-3/TRBV12-4
j_call: TRBJ2-7
d_call: -
clone_size: few
cdr3_aa: CASSSYTGEQYF
cdr3_nt: TGTGCCAGCAGTTCGTACACGGGAGAGCAGTACTTC

v_call: TRBV3-1
j_call: TRBJ2-2
d_call: TRBD1
clone_size: many
cdr3_aa: CASSKGGANTGELFF
cdr3_nt: TGTGCCAGCAGCAAAGGGGGCGCGAACACCGGGGAGCTGTTTTTT

v_call: TRBV10-3
j_call: TRBJ2-5
d_call: -
clone_size: -
cdr3_aa: CAISVRGGETQYF
cdr3_nt: TGTGCCATCAGTGTACGTGGAGGGGAGACCCAGTACTTC

v_call: TRBV4-1
j_call: TRBJ1-1
d_call: TRBD1
clone_size: many
cdr3_aa: CASSQTSTGAGTEAFF
cdr3_nt: TGCGCCAGCAGCCAAACTAGTACAGGGGCCGGCACTGAAGCTTTCTTT

v_call: TRBV14
j_call: TRBJ1-1
d_call: -
clone_size: -
cdr3_aa: CASSQGAMRPNLLMVNTEAFF
cdr3_nt: TGTGCCAGCAGCCAAGGGGCAATGCGGCCAAACCTGTTGATGGTGAACACTGAAGCTTTCTTT

v_call: TRBV3-1
j_call: TRBJ1-1
d_call: -
clone_size: -
cdr3_aa: CASSMSGGTFF
cdr3_nt: TGTGCCAGCAGCATGAGCGGAGGGACTTTCTTT

v_call: TRBV29-1
j_call: TRBJ1-2
d_call: -
clone_size: -
cdr3_aa: CSVREGEGYTF
cdr3_nt: TGCAGCGTCCGGGAGGGAGAAGGCTACACCTTC

v_call: TRBV4-1
j_call: TRBJ2-1
d_call: TRBD2
clone_size: -
cdr3_aa: CASRPGLAGLLSYNEQFF
cdr3_nt: TGCGCCAGCAGACCGGGACTAGCGGGGTTACTCTCCTACAATGAGCAGTTCTTC

v_call: TRBV5-5
j_call: TRBJ1-6
d_call: -
clone_size: few
cdr3_aa: CASSLWDGHNSPLHF
cdr3_nt: TGTGCCAGCAGCTTGTGGGACGGACATAATTCACCCCTCCACTTT

v_call: TRBV12-3/TRBV12-4
j_call: TRBJ2-1
d_call: TRBD2
clone_size: -
cdr3_aa: CASRAGTSGDNEQFF
cdr3_nt: TGTGCCAGCAGAGCCGGGACTAGCGGGGACAATGAGCAGTTCTTC

v_call: TRBV7-3
j_call: TRBJ2-1
d_call: TRBD2
clone_size: few
cdr3_aa: CASSAVATSGRNEQFF
cdr3_nt: TGTGCCAGCAGCGCCGTCGCGACTAGCGGGAGGAATGAGCAGTTCTTC

v_call: TRBV4-1
j_call: TRBJ1-2
d_call: -
clone_size: few
cdr3_aa: CASSDQMGSGYGYTF
cdr3_nt: TGCGCCAGCAGCGATCAGATGGGATCTGGCTATGGCTACACCTTC

v_call: TRBV7-9
j_call: TRBJ2-5
d_call: -
clone_size: many
cdr3_aa: CASSRDTYQETQYF
cdr3_nt: TGTGCCAGCAGTCGCGACACGTATCAAGAGACCCAGTACTTC

v_call: TRBV20-1
j_call: TRBJ2-7
d_call: -
clone_size: -
cdr3_aa: CSASTPPWGEREQYF
cdr3_nt: TGCAGTGCTAGTACACCCCCTTGGGGGGAACGGGAGCAGTACTTC

v_call: TRBV3-1
j_call: TRBJ2-5
d_call: -
clone_size: -
cdr3_aa: CASSQGGGVETQYF
cdr3_nt: TGTGCCAGCAGCCAAGGTGGCGGGGTCGAGACCCAGTACTTC

v_call: TRBV11-2
j_call: TRBJ1-4
d_call: TRBD1
clone_size: few
cdr3_aa: CASSLTGGVEKLFF
cdr3_nt: TGTGCCAGCAGCTTAACAGGGGGCGTTGAAAAACTGTTTTTT

v_call: TRBV24-1
j_call: TRBJ2-5
d_call: -
clone_size: many
cdr3_aa: CATSDLNVAAQETQYF
cdr3_nt: TGTGCCACCAGTGACCTAAATGTGGCAGCCCAAGAGACCCAGTACTTC

v_call: TRBV2
j_call: TRBJ1-1
d_call: -
clone_size: -
cdr3_aa: CASSDEPNTEAFF
cdr3_nt: TGTGCCAGCAGTGATGAACCCAACACTGAAGCTTTCTTT

v_call: TRBV12-3/TRBV12-4
j_call: TRBJ1-4
d_call: TRBD1
clone_size: many
cdr3_aa: CASSLAPGQGDEKLFF
cdr3_nt: TGTGCCAGCAGTTTAGCGCCGGGACAGGGGGATGAAAAACTGTTTTTT

v_call: TRBV11-2
j_call: TRBJ2-1
d_call: -
clone_size: -
cdr3_aa: CASSPLGGVQFF
cdr3_nt: TGTGCCAGCAGCCCCCTGGGGGGTGTGCAGTTCTTC